This note documents a single TCR beta chain sequence. Its specificity is unknown. V gave up 2 bases and J gave up 2 bases; unmatched junction bases: 4. The CDR3 has 15 residues. The germline gives CDR1 MNHNS, CDR2 SASEGT. This record comes from a study of identical twins. All donors were healthy Caucasians. Broader study findings: When twins shared out-of-frame alpha sequences, those sequences had excess low generation probability. Reduced insertions were recorded for abundant cord blood beta clonotypes, with no such pattern in memory repertoires.

In TCRdb, the 5' RACE reads were re-called with MiXCR into one record per CDR3 protein. This table has some 96,000 distinct CDR3 sequences, roughly 6% appearing once. The source material was memory T cells sorted from blood. The source of this sequence is a woman aged 45-65 years in good health. This chain uses TRBV6-1 with TRBJ2-3; 7 bases align to TRBD1. The CDR3 is CASSEQTGHTDTQYF. The CDR3 DNA reads as TGTGCCAGCAGTGAACAGACAGGGCACACAGATACGCAGTATTTT.